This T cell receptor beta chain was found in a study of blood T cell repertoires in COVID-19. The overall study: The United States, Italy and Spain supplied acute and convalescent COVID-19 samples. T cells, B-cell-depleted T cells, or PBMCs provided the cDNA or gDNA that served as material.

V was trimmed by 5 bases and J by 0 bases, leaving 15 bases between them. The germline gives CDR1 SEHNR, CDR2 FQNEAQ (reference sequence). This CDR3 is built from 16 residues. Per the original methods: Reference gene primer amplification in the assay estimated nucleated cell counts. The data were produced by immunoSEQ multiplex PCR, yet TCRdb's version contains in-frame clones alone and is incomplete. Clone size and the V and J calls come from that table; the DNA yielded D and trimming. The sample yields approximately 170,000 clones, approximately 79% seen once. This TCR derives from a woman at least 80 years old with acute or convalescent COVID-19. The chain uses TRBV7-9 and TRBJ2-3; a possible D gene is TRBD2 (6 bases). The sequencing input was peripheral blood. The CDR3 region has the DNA TGTGCCAGCAGCAGGCGGGGAGATGCTAGCACAGATACGCAGTATTTT. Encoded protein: CASSRRGDASTDTQYF.